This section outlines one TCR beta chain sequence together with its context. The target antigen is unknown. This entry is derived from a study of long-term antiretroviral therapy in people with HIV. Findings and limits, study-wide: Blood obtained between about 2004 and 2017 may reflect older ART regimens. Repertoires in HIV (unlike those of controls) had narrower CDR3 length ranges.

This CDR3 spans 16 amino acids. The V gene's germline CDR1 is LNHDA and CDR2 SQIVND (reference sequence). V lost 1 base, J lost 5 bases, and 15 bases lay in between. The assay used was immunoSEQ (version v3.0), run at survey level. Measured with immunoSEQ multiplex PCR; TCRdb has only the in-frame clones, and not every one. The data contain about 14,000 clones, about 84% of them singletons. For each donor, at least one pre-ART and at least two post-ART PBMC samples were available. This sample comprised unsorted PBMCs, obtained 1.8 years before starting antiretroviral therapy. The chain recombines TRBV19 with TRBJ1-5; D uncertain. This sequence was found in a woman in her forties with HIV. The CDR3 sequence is CASSIGPAGEYQPQHF. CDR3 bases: TGTGCCAGTAGTATAGGACCCGCCGGGGAGTATCAGCCCCAGCATTTT.